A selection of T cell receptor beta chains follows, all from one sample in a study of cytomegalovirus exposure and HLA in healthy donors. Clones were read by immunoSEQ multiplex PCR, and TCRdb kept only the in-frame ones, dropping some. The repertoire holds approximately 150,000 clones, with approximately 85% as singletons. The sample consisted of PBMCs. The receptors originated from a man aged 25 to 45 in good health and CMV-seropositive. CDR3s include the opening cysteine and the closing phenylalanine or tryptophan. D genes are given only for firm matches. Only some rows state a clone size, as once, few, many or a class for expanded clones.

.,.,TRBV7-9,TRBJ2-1,CASSFAPISDEQFF,TGTGCCAGCAGCTTCGCCCCAATCTCGGATGAGCAGTTCTTC
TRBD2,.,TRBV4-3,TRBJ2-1,CASSQGPAGGEQFF,TGCGCCAGCAGCCAAGGGCCCGCGGGGGGTGAGCAGTTCTTC
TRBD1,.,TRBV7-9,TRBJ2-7,CASSSGTGPYEQYF,TGTGCCAGCAGCTCCGGGACAGGGCCTTACGAGCAGTACTTC
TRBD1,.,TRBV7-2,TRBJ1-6,CASSLIRDRDRPLHF,TGTGCCAGCAGCTTAATTCGGGACAGGGATCGACCCCTCCACTTT
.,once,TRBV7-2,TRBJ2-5,CASSPPGAGQETQYF,TGTGCCAGCAGCCCTCCCGGGGCGGGACAAGAGACCCAGTACTTC
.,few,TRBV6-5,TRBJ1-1,CASGRGMNTEAFF,TGTGCCTCTGGGCGGGGGATGAACACTGAAGCTTTCTTT
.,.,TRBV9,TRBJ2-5,CASSVEPGLQETQYF,TGTGCCAGCAGCGTAGAACCGGGACTCCAGGAGACCCAGTACTTC
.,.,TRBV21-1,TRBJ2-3,CASSKGGGLGLRGYF,TGTGCCAGCAGCAAAGGGGGGGGATTAGGACTGAGAGGGTATTTT
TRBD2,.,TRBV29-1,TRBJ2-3,CSSRLAGTDTQYF,TGCAGCTCCCGACTAGCGGGAACAGATACGCAGTATTTT
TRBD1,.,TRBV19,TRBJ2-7,CASSTPGQGHEQYF,TGTGCCAGTAGTACACCGGGACAGGGCCACGAGCAGTACTTC
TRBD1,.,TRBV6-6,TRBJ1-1,CASSEARRGIGVAFF,TGTGCCAGCTCCGAGGCCCGCAGGGGGATAGGTGTAGCTTTCTTT
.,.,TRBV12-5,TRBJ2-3,CASGKAGISTDTQYF,TGTGCTAGTGGAAAGGCAGGCATTAGCACAGATACGCAGTATTTT
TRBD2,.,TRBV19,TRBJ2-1,CASSRWTSGRSYNEQFF,TGTGCCAGTAGTCGCTGGACTAGCGGGAGGTCCTACAATGAGCAGTTCTTC
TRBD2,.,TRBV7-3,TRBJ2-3,CASSLGGLAGDTQYF,TGTGCCAGCAGCTTAGGGGGACTAGCGGGTGATACGCAGTATTTT
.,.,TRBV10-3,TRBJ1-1,CASRPLAGDTEAFF,TGTGCCTCCCGACCGTTGGCCGGGGACACTGAAGCTTTCTTT
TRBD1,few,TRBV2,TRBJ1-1,CASSGGEGTEAFF,TGTGCCAGCTCAGGGGGCGAGGGCACTGAAGCTTTCTTT
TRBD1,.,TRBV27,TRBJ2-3,CASSFNRGRTDTQYF,TGTGCCAGCAGTTTCAACAGGGGGCGAACAGATACGCAGTATTTT
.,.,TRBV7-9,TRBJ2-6,CASSLEWGAGANVLTF,TGTGCCAGCAGCTTAGAATGGGGCGCTGGGGCCAACGTCCTGACTTTC
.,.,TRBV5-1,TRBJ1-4,CASSLDSLEGEKLFF,TGCGCCAGCAGCTTGGACAGTCTGGAAGGCGAAAAACTGTTTTTT
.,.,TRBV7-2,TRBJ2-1,CASSSYRVGYNEQFF,TGTGCCAGCAGCTCGTACAGGGTGGGCTACAATGAGCAGTTCTTC
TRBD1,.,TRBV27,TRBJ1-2,CASSSGQGYTF,TGTGCCAGCAGTTCGGGACAGGGCTACACCTTC
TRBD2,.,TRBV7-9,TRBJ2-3,CASSFSGAYTDTQYF,TGTGCCAGCAGCTTTAGCGGGGCGTACACAGATACGCAGTATTTT
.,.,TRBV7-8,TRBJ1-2,CASSLHRTDTYGYTF,TGTGCCAGCAGCTTACACCGGACGGACACCTATGGCTACACCTTC
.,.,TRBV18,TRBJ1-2,CASSQKREGDGYTF,TGTGCCAGCTCACAAAAGAGGGAAGGAGATGGCTACACCTTC
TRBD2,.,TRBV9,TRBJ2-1,CASSGTSGNNEQFF,TGTGCCAGCAGCGGGACTAGCGGCAACAATGAGCAGTTCTTC
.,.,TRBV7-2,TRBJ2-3,CASSFSGTDTQYF,TGTGCCAGCAGCTTTAGCGGCACAGATACGCAGTATTTT
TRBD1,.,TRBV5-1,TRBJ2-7,CASSLGDRAGEQYF,TGCGCCAGCAGCTTGGGGGACAGGGCGGGCGAGCAGTACTTC
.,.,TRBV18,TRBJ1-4,CASSPQFPGQGEKLFF,TGTGCCAGCTCACCACAATTCCCGGGACAAGGTGAAAAACTGTTTTTT
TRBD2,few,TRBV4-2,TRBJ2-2,CASSQRAGVGELFF,TGTGCCAGCAGCCAAAGGGCGGGAGTCGGGGAGCTGTTTTTT
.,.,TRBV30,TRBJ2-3,CAWTRGSSADTQYF,TGTGCCTGGACCCGGGGGAGTTCGGCAGATACGCAGTATTTT
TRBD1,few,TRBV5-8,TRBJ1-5,CASVPGQRMGNQPQHF,TGTGCCAGTGTTCCGGGACAGAGGATGGGCAATCAGCCCCAGCATTTT
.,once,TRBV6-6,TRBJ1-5,CASSYSTGTSNQPQHF,TGTGCCAGCAGTTACAGCACAGGGACAAGCAATCAGCCCCAGCATTTT
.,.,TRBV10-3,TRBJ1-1,CAIRSGVGTEAFF,TGTGCCATCAGAAGCGGGGTCGGGACTGAAGCTTTCTTT
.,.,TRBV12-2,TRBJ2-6,CASPPTLAGVSSSGANVLTF,TGTGCAAGTCCTCCTACCCTGGCGGGAGTCTCCAGCTCTGGGGCCAACGTCCTGACTTTC
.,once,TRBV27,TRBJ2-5,CASSPRSRRPQYF,TGTGCCAGCAGTCCCCGGAGCCGGCGACCCCAGTACTTC